Given below is one TCR beta chain in context. Antigen specificity is unknown. The libraries of TRB cDNA were constructed through 5' RACE using UMI labels. TCRdb re-called the 5' RACE reads and shows each CDR3 protein once, DNA omitted. Here the sample table reports around 63,000 distinct CDR3 sequences. The data were taken from a study of CXCR3-negative and CXCR3-positive naive CD8 T cells. General study findings and limits: For CXCR3-positive naive cells, TRB CDR3s were more hydrophobic than those of CXCR3-negative naive cells.

Germline assignment: CDR1 MDHEN and CDR2 SYDVKM. This CDR3 contains 16 residues. The rearrangement links TRBV28 to TRBJ2-5; TCRdb's D call, TRBD2, is unchecked because there is no DNA. The receptor comes from a human donor in good health. Some clones in this sample may be carry-over from other donors' samples. The sequencing input was naive CXCR3+ CD8+ T cells from blood. The subset was: CD45RO-CCR7+CD27+CD95- naive CD8+ T cells expressing CXCR3 (TNR3+). The CDR3 loop is CASSLRREGREETQYF.